A single sample is the source of the 25 T cell receptor beta chains below, sequenced in a study of OX40 agonist ivuxolimab in advanced cancers. Assay: immunoSEQ multiplex PCR; the TCRdb copy retains only in-frame clones and omits some. The table records under 85,000 clones, approximately 91% of them present only once. This specimen was CD4+ or CD8+ T cells sorted from blood, taken in a trial of the OX40 agonist ivuxolimab. These receptors were collected from an adult with an advanced solid tumor such as melanoma, head and neck, liver or kidney cancer.

The CDR3 sequence: CASSNHRGARGNTIYF. CDR3 bases: TGTGCCAGCAGTAACCACAGGGGAGCGCGTGGAAACACCATATATTTT. The J gene is TRBJ1-3, the V gene TRBV27; 7 bases are shared with TRBD1. The CDR3 runs 16 residues. V was clipped by 5 bases and J by 3 bases; unmatched bases: 10. Germline V CDR1 and CDR2: MNHEY, SMNVEV (reference sequence).

V usage is TRBV2 and J usage is TRBJ1-4; D gene uncertain. CDR3 length: 11 residues. Trimming removed 3 bases from V and 16 bases from J, with 12 bases in between. Looked up from germline, CDR1 is SNHLY and CDR2 is FYNNEI. The CDR3 DNA sequence: TGTGCCAGCAGTGAGGCAGGAGCCCCGTTTTTT. It specifies CASSEAGAPFF.

The gene calls are TRBV5-3 and TRBJ2-2; 8 nucleotides line up with TRBD2. TRBV5-3 is an open reading frame whose function is uncertain. The CDR3 contains 15 residues. V shed 4 bases and J 1 base; nucleotides not matched to a gene: 3. Here the CDR3 reads CARSLLAVNTGELFF. The CDR3 DNA is TGTGCCAGAAGCCTACTAGCGGTGAACACCGGGGAGCTGTTTTTT.

The chain links TRBV29-1 to TRBJ2-2, with D unresolved. The CDR3 runs 11 residues. Germline V gene data show CDR1 as SQVTM and CDR2 as ANQGSEA. The V and J ends lost 4 bases and 2 bases respectively, with 2 bases between them. As DNA, the CDR3 is TGCAGCGTTGGAAACACCGGGGAGCTGTTTTTT. It translates to CSVGNTGELFF.

V gene TRBV6-1 combines with J gene TRBJ1-2, with a weak D call TRBD1 (6 bases). The germline V gene encodes CDR1 MNHNS and CDR2 SASEGT. The CDR3 is 13 amino acids. V lost 4 bases, J lost 5 bases, and 11 bases lay in between. The DNA of the CDR3 is TGTGCCAGCAGTGTACAGGGAGGGTATGGCTACACCTTC. Protein sequence: CASSVQGGYGYTF.

V usage is TRBV15 and J usage is TRBJ2-4; 12 bases agree with TRBD2. The V and J ends lost 1 base and 0 bases, in that order; junction bases with no gene match: 10. In germline, CDR1 is LNHNV, CDR2 YYDKDF (reference sequence). CDR3 length: 20 amino acids. In DNA form, the CDR3 reads TGTGCCACCAGCAGAGCTAGCGGGAGGGCTCAACAACTAGCCAAAAACATTCAGTACTTC. This gives the protein CATSRASGRAQQLAKNIQYF.

Concerning this clone: Given the absence of the conserved phenylalanine or tryptophan at the CDR3 end, a read error is likely. The V and J genes are TRBV19 and TRBJ2-7; 8 nucleotides align to TRBD1. Germline CDR1 is LNHDA and CDR2 is SQIVND (reference sequence). The CDR3 loop spans 12 amino acids. V was pared by 7 bases and J by 2 bases, with 1 base of the junction left unmatched. As DNA, the CDR3 is TGTGCCAGTACGGACAGGGCCTACGAGCAGTACCTC. It translates to CASTDRAYEQYL.

This sequence joins TRBV6-5 and TRBJ2-7; no clear D. The CDR3 is 14 residues long. Germline V CDR1 and CDR2: MNHEY, SVGAGI. Trimming removed 3 bases at V and 0 bases at J, with 9 bases between. DNA for the CDR3: TGTGCCAGCAGTTATGGAGTAGCCTCCTACGAGCAGTACTTC. Its protein is CASSYGVASYEQYF.

This chain links TRBV5-1 with TRBJ2-3; no clear D gene. The CDR3 is 16 residues long. Germline CDR1 is SGHRS and CDR2 is YFSETQ. Deletions cut 0 bases from V and 0 bases from J, with 11 bases between. The DNA for the CDR3 is TGCGCCAGCAGCTTGGCCCGGCGGTCTAGCACAGATACGCAGTATTTT. This translates into CASSLARRSSTDTQYF.

The chain is built from TRBV9 and TRBJ1-3; TRBD1 might be the D (5 bases). This CDR3 contains 16 residues. CDR1 SGDLS and CDR2 YYNGEE come from the germline V gene. V shed 0 bases and J shed 0 bases, with 10 bases lying between them. CDR3 in amino acids: CASSVELGLSGNTIYF. DNA for the CDR3: TGTGCCAGCAGCGTAGAGTTGGGACTCTCTGGAAACACCATATATTTT.

The chain joins TRBV27 to TRBJ2-1; 13 bases match TRBD2. With 5 bases clipped from V and 2 bases from J, the junction kept 0 bases outside the gene matches. The germline CDR1 and CDR2 sequences are MNHEY and SMNVEV (reference sequence). The CDR3 contains 15 residues. CDR3 bases: TGTGCCAGCAGTACTAGCGGGAGGGCCTACAATGAGCAGTTCTTC. This sequence encodes CASSTSGRAYNEQFF.

The chain links TRBV5-1 to TRBJ1-1; D possibly corresponds to TRBD1 (5 bases). The CDR3 spans 14 residues. Trimming shortened V by 0 bases and J by 4 bases, and 10 bases separated the two germline ends. Germline CDR1 SGHRS, CDR2 YFSETQ. The DNA of the CDR3 is TGCGCCAGCAGCTTGGAAGGGGTCACCACTGAAGCTTTCTTT. Amino acids: CASSLEGVTTEAFF. Based on the CDR3 plus reference TRBV5-1 and TRBJ1-1, the full variable domain is KAGVTQTPRYLIKTRGQQVTLSCSPISGHRSVSWYQQTPGQGLQFLFEYFSETQRNKGNFPGRFSGRQFSNSRSEMNVSTLELGDSALYLCASSLEGVTTEAFFGQGTRLTVV.

V and J are TRBV19 and TRBJ2-2; the D gene could be TRBD1 or TRBD2 (6 bases each). This CDR3 has 18 residues. CDR1 is LNHDA and CDR2 is SQIVND in the germline V gene (reference sequence). Trimming took 4 bases from V and 4 from J, leaving 22 bases between them. The CDR3 spells CASSTGSGAGGSTGELFF. As DNA, the CDR3 is TGTGCCAGTAGTACAGGATCGGGGGCAGGAGGAAGCACCGGGGAGCTGTTTTTT. Drawing the rest from reference TRBV19 and TRBJ2-2, the complete variable domain is DGGITQSPKYLFRKEGQNVTLSCEQNLNHDAMYWYRQDPGQGLRLIYYSQIVNDFQKGDIAEGYSVSREKKESFPLTVTSAQKNPTAFYLCASSTGSGAGGSTGELFFGEGSRLTVL.

The V and J genes are TRBV11-2 and TRBJ2-7; D not resolved. The germline gives CDR1 SGHAT, CDR2 FQNNGV. The ends were cut back, 7 bases at V and 3 bases at J, with 13 bases in the middle. The length of the CDR3 is 13 residues. In DNA form, the CDR3 reads TGTGCCAGCAAGGGTCACTTAGGCTACGAGCAGTACTTC. This encodes CASKGHLGYEQYF.

The genes are TRBV19 and TRBJ2-1, with D unresolved. The CDR3 has 15 residues. With 5 bases removed from V and 5 bases from J, the gap between germline ends came to 16 bases. Germline CDR1 is LNHDA and CDR2 is SQIVND (reference sequence). CDR3 in amino acids: CASSSLRTYHNEQFF. The DNA of the CDR3 is TGTGCCAGTAGTTCCCTGAGGACGTACCACAATGAGCAGTTCTTC.

The chain uses TRBV27 and TRBJ2-1; D may be TRBD1 (9 bases). Trimming took off 7 bases at V and 6 bases at J, with 28 bases between the two ends. The CDR3 has 18 amino acids. In germline, CDR1 is MNHEY, CDR2 SMNVEV (reference sequence). The CDR3 sequence is CASTQTRGGTGYTNEQFF. In DNA, the CDR3 is TGTGCCAGCACCCAAACTCGGGGGGGGACAGGGTACACCAATGAGCAGTTCTTC.

This chain links TRBV5-4 with TRBJ1-2; TRBD1 aligns across 7 bases. Germline V gene lookup returns CDR1 SGHNT and CDR2 YYREEE (reference sequence). Trimming at V came to 3 bases and at J to 2 bases, leaving 4 bases not matched to a gene. The CDR3 length is 14 residues. The CDR3 here is CASSSGGRNYGYTF. As DNA, the CDR3 is TGTGCCAGCAGCTCAGGGGGTAGGAACTATGGCTACACCTTC. Full variable domain (remainder filled in from reference TRBV5-4 and TRBJ1-2): ETGVTQSPTHLIKTRGQQVTLRCSSQSGHNTVSWYQQALGQGPQFIFQYYREEENGRGNFPPRFSGLQFPNYSSELNVNALELDDSALYLCASSSGGRNYGYTFGSGTRLTVV.

This chain uses TRBV7-6 with TRBJ1-2, with 9 bases lining up with TRBD1. Germline CDR1 is SGHVS and CDR2 is FNYEAQ. The CDR3 sequence is 15 residues long. J lost 5 bases, V lost 4 bases, and 8 bases had no gene match. The CDR3 region has the DNA TGTGCCAGCAGCTCATCCGGGACAGGGAGGTATGGCTACACCTTC. Its translation: CASSSSGTGRYGYTF.

The chain has TRBV9 and TRBJ2-2; TRBD2 matches 8 bases. The CDR3 spans 16 residues. Germline V CDR1 and CDR2: SGDLS, YYNGEE. V was pared by 0 bases and J by 6 bases, with 7 bases of the junction left unmatched. The CDR3 sequence: CASSVGDGRASGELFF. The CDR3 bases are TGTGCCAGCAGCGTAGGGGACGGGAGGGCCTCCGGGGAGCTGTTTTTT.

This clone has more than one count but fewer than ten. V is TRBV7-8 and J is TRBJ1-5, with D possibly matching TRBD1 (5 bases). Germline CDR1 is SGHVS and CDR2 is FQNEAQ. The CDR3 is 17 residues long. V lost 4 bases and J lost 2, with 18 bases in between. The CDR3 loop is CASSYSNQGAGNQPQHF. DNA of the CDR3: TGTGCCAGCAGCTATTCAAACCAGGGAGCGGGCAATCAGCCCCAGCATTTT.

This chain connects TRBV6-4 to TRBJ2-3; 9 bases fit TRBD1. Germline V gives CDR1 MRHNA, CDR2 SNTAGT. J was trimmed by 8 bases and V by 0 bases; bases with no gene match: 0. This CDR3 is 13 amino acids long. The CDR3 DNA sequence: TGTGCCAGCAGTGACTCGACAGGGGGTACGCAGTATTTT. This translates into CASSDSTGGTQYF.

The chain combines TRBV7-9 with TRBJ2-7, with 7 positions matching TRBD1. This CDR3 is 13 amino acids long. The V gene's germline CDR1 is SEHNR and CDR2 FQNEAQ (reference sequence). The V segment lost 10 bases and the J segment 0 bases; nucleotides outside the gene matches: 6. The CDR3 DNA reads TGTGCCACCAATAGGGGGCCCTCCTACGAGCAGTACTTC. It translates to CATNRGPSYEQYF.

The chain has TRBV7-9 and TRBJ2-1; TRBD2 aligns across 7 bases. V was pared by 5 bases and J by 6 bases, with 10 bases of the junction left unmatched. CDR3 length: 15 amino acids. Looked up from germline, CDR1 is SEHNR and CDR2 is FQNEAQ (reference sequence). The CDR3 region is CASSPRAGWGNEQFF. The CDR3, as DNA: TGTGCCAGCAGCCCTCGAGCGGGATGGGGCAATGAGCAGTTCTTC.

The rearrangement links TRBV25-1 to TRBJ2-1; D is uncertain. V lost 6 bases, J lost 5 bases, and 5 bases lay in between. CDR3 length: 11 amino acids. From germline, CDR1 is MGHDK and CDR2 SYGVNS. The CDR3 region is CASRENNEQFF. CDR3 nucleotide sequence: TGTGCCAGCAGGGAAAACAATGAGCAGTTCTTC. Combining the CDR3 with reference TRBV25-1 and TRBJ2-1 gives the whole variable domain EADIYQTPRYLVIGTGKKITLECSQTMGHDKMYWYQQDPGMELHLIHYSYGVNSTEKGDLSSESTVSRIRTEHFPLTLESARPSHTSQYLCASRENNEQFFGPGTRLTVL.

V is TRBV7-9 and J is TRBJ2-7; 9 bases agree with TRBD2. Looked up from germline, CDR1 is SEHNR and CDR2 is FQNEAQ (reference sequence). The CDR3 is 14 residues long. With V trimmed by 0 bases and J by 5 bases, 2 bases remained unmatched. CDR3 nucleotides: TGTGCCAGCAGCTTAGCTAGCGGGAGAAACGAGCAGTACTTC. This codes for CASSLASGRNEQYF. Filled out from reference TRBV7-9 and TRBJ2-7, the complete variable domain reads DTGVSQNPRHKITKRGQNVTFRCDPISEHNRLYWYRQTLGQGPEFLTYFQNEAQLEKSRLLSDRFSAERPKGSFSTLEIQRTEQGDSAMYLCASSLASGRNEQYFGPGTRLTVT.